This is a list of T cell receptor beta chains from one sample in a study of blood T cell repertoires in COVID-19. The assay was immunoSEQ multiplex PCR, and TCRdb's table has in-frame clones only and misses some. The sample comprises about 150,000 clones, around 82% of which are singletons, and roughly 15% rests with the top ten. The sequencing sample was made of peripheral blood. These receptors originate from a human donor with acute or convalescent COVID-19. The donor label of this sample is uncertain. Each CDR3 is given with its conserved first and last residue. Fields, in order: clone size, D gene, V gene, J gene, CDR3 length, CDR3 DNA, CDR3 protein. A D gene is named only where the DNA matches it firmly. Some rows mark clone size as missing; the rest say once, few, many or name a class of expanded clone.

>-|-|TRBV7-3|TRBJ2-2|15
TGTGCCAGCAGCTTTCAGGACAGCCCTCCCGGGGAGCTGTTTTTT
CASSFQDSPPGELFF
>-|-|TRBV4-1|TRBJ2-7|15
TGCGCCAGCAGCCAAGAAACAGTGAGCTCCTACGAGCAGTACTTC
CASSQETVSSYEQYF
>-|-|TRBV7-6|TRBJ1-1|13
TGTGCCAGCAGCTTAGGTGCAGGCACATCGGCTTTCTTT
CASSLGAGTSAFF
>-|-|TRBV3-1/TRBV3-2|TRBJ1-1|15
TGTGCCAGCAGCCGGAATCGGGCCCCGGGGACTGAAGCTTTCTTT
CASSRNRAPGTEAFF
>once|-|TRBV20-1|TRBJ1-1|12
TGCAGTGCTAGTTTAGTGGAGACTGAAGCTTTCTTT
CSASLVETEAFF
>-|TRBD2|TRBV5-1|TRBJ2-3|16
TGCGCCAGTTCGGTCGGGGCTAGCGGGGGGGCATATACGCAGTATTTT
CASSVGASGGAYTQYF
>once|TRBD2|TRBV4-2|TRBJ2-4|14
TGTGCCAGCAGCCAAGATAAGGTTAGCGGGGGGCCACACTTC
CASSQDKVSGGPHF
>-|TRBD2|TRBV4-1|TRBJ2-2|18
TGCGCCAGCAGCCAGCAAGTTCTAGCGGGGGGGAACACCGGGGAGCTGTTTTTT
CASSQQVLAGGNTGELFF
>-|-|TRBV18|TRBJ1-1|13
TGTGCCAGCTCCATTTACAAAGTCACTGAAGCTTTCTTT
CASSIYKVTEAFF
>-|-|TRBV30|TRBJ1-4|15
TGTGCCTGGAGCCCTGAGTGGGGCAAGGATGAAAAACTGTTTTTT
CAWSPEWGKDEKLFF
>-|-|TRBV5-1|TRBJ2-1|13
TGCGCCAGCAGCTACGGGAGATACAATGAGCAGTTCTTC
CASSYGRYNEQFF
>-|TRBD2|TRBV5-1|TRBJ2-1|17
TGCGCCAGCAGCTTGGCCCCCGGACTAGCGGTAAGCCGGGAGCAGTTCTTC
CASSLAPGLAVSREQFF
>-|-|TRBV14|TRBJ2-1|16
TGTGCCAGCAGCCAAGATTCCTCACAGGGGGGGCCCTTTCCGTTCTTC
CASSQDSSQGGPFPFF
>-|TRBD1|TRBV2|TRBJ1-1|15
TGTGCCAGCACTGGGGGACAGGGGAGGATCACTGAAGCTTTCTTT
CASTGGQGRITEAFF
>-|TRBD2|TRBV9|TRBJ2-3|18
TGTGCCAGCAGCCCAATGGGGGGAGCGGGGGGGAGCACAGATACGCAGTATTTT
CASSPMGGAGGSTDTQYF
>-|-|TRBV6-2/TRBV6-3|TRBJ2-7|14
TGTGCCAGCAGTTATACCAGGGCCTCAAGAGAGCAGTACTTC
CASSYTRASREQYF
>-|TRBD1|TRBV11-2|TRBJ1-2|15
TGTGCCAGCAGCCCCCGACAGGGGGCAAGGGATGGCTACACCTTC
CASSPRQGARDGYTF
>-|-|TRBV5-1|TRBJ1-1|14
TGCGCCAGCAGCCACGAGCAGGTTCACACTGAAGCTTTCTTT
CASSHEQVHTEAFF
>-|-|TRBV9|TRBJ1-1|13
TGTGCCAGCAGCTTTGCAGGGAACACTGAAGCTTTCTTT
CASSFAGNTEAFF
>-|TRBD1|TRBV15|TRBJ1-3|15
TGTGCCACCAGCAGAGCCGGGACAGCTGGAAACACCATATATTTT
CATSRAGTAGNTIYF
>-|-|TRBV3-1/TRBV3-2|TRBJ2-5|15
TGTGCCAGCAGCCTTCCCACCGGGAGCCAAGAGACCCAGTACTTC
CASSLPTGSQETQYF
>-|-|TRBV30|TRBJ1-4|15
TGTGCCTGGAGTGGCCTTCGGGGGAAGGGTGAAAAACTGTTTTTT
CAWSGLRGKGEKLFF
>-|-|TRBV19|TRBJ1-5|17
TGTGCCAGTAGTATAGTAGGACGTCCGGGGGGCAATCAGCCCCAGCATTTT
CASSIVGRPGGNQPQHF
>-|-|TRBV9|TRBJ2-7|16
TGTGCCAGCAGCGTAGGGCCGACTGTTAGCTCCTACGAGCAGTACTTC
CASSVGPTVSSYEQYF
>-|TRBD1|TRBV27|TRBJ1-2|14
TGTGCCAGCAGGTCTCCGGGACAGGGGATTGGCTACACCTTC
CASRSPGQGIGYTF
>-|TRBD2|TRBV5-5|TRBJ2-3|18
TGTGCCAGCAGCGTTTTGGAGGTAGCGGGGGGTGCCACAGATACGCAGTATTTT
CASSVLEVAGGATDTQYF
>-|-|TRBV19|TRBJ1-5|15
TGTGCCAGTAGTTCGGGATTTTATAGCAATCAGCCCCAGCATTTT
CASSSGFYSNQPQHF
>-|-|TRBV5-4|TRBJ1-5|12
TGTGCCAGCAGCTTGGACAGCCAGCCCCAGCATTTT
CASSLDSQPQHF
>-|TRBD1|TRBV18|TRBJ1-2|15
TGTGCCAGCTCACCTAAGACAGGGTCAAACTATGGCTACACCTTC
CASSPKTGSNYGYTF
>few|TRBD1|TRBV9|TRBJ2-2|17
TGTGCCAGCAGCGCCCGGACAGGGACGATGAGCACCGGGGAGCTGTTTTTT
CASSARTGTMSTGELFF
>-|TRBD1|TRBV6-5|TRBJ2-2|14
TGTGCCAGCAGTTACACAGGGGGGTTCGGGGAGCTGTTTTTT
CASSYTGGFGELFF
>-|-|TRBV3-1/TRBV3-2|TRBJ1-6|13
TGTGCCAGCAGCCAGGGAAGGGGTTCACCCCTCCACTTT
CASSQGRGSPLHF
>-|TRBD1|TRBV30|TRBJ1-5|16
TGTGCCTGGAGTGTATGGGGACAGGGGAGTCAAGGGGCCCAGCATTTT
CAWSVWGQGSQGAQHF
>-|-|TRBV5-4|TRBJ2-4|15
TGTGCCAGCAGCTTGAAGGGGGGGACCAAAAACATTCAGTACTTC
CASSLKGGTKNIQYF
>-|TRBD1|TRBV3-1/TRBV3-2|TRBJ1-6|15
TGTGCCAGCAGCCAAGATTGGACAGGAGATTCACCCCTCCACTTT
CASSQDWTGDSPLHF
>-|TRBD2|TRBV5-1|TRBJ2-1|14
TGCGCCAGCAGCGTAAGCGGGGGGCCCAATGAGCAGTTCTTC
CASSVSGGPNEQFF
>-|-|TRBV3-1/TRBV3-2|TRBJ2-7|13
TGTGCCAGCAGCCCAGATCGAGTCGGGGAGCAGTACTTC
CASSPDRVGEQYF
>-|-|TRBV6-4|TRBJ1-1|14
TGTGCCAGCAGCGCTCAGGGAGGAAACACTGAAGCTTTCTTT
CASSAQGGNTEAFF
>-|TRBD2|TRBV7-2|TRBJ2-7|16
TGTGCCAGCAGCCCGCAAACTAGCGGGGGAGCCTACGAGCAGTACTTC
CASSPQTSGGAYEQYF
>-|TRBD1|TRBV7-6|TRBJ1-3|15
TGTGCCAGCAGCAGTACAGGGGCTTCTGGAAACACCATATATTTT
CASSSTGASGNTIYF
>-|-|TRBV19|TRBJ1-2|16
TGTGCCAGTAGTTCCCTCGGGGGAGGAGGAAACTATGGCTACACCTTC
CASSSLGGGGNYGYTF
>-|-|TRBV7-2|TRBJ1-4|14
TGTGCCAGCAGCTTAGGGGGGGTGGGAGAAAAACTGTTTTTT
CASSLGGVGEKLFF
>once|TRBD2|TRBV7-2|TRBJ2-5|15
TGTGCCAGCAGCTCTAGCGGGGGGGCCGCCGAGACCCAGTACTTC
CASSSSGGAAETQYF
>-|TRBD2|TRBV4-3|TRBJ2-5|18
TGCGCCAGCAGCCAAGATACTCGAAGCGGGGGGCACCAAGAGACCCAGTACTTC
CASSQDTRSGGHQETQYF
>-|-|TRBV6-4|TRBJ2-3|13
TGTGCCAGCAGTGAAGCCCGAGGCAATACGCAGTATTTT
CASSEARGNTQYF
>-|TRBD1|TRBV27|TRBJ1-6|14
TGTGCCAGCAGGCCCACAGGGGCGAATTCACCCCTCCACTTT
CASRPTGANSPLHF
>few|-|TRBV2|TRBJ1-1|14
TGTGCCAGCAGTGGTCAAGGGGTTGGGACTGAAGCTTTCTTT
CASSGQGVGTEAFF
>-|-|TRBV5-1|TRBJ1-3|13
TGCGCCAGCAGCGAAGGGGCTGGAAACACCATATATTTT
CASSEGAGNTIYF
>-|-|TRBV5-4|TRBJ2-5|15
TGTGCCAGCAGCGCCATGGACGGTCGGAGGGAGACCCAGTACTTC
CASSAMDGRRETQYF
>-|-|TRBV7-6|TRBJ1-2|13
TGTGCCAGCAGCTTGAGAGCTAACTATGGCTACACCTTC
CASSLRANYGYTF
>few|TRBD1|TRBV18|TRBJ2-2|20
TGTGCCAGCTCACCATTCTCACCGGGACAGCCTATTTTCAACACCGGGGAGCTGTTTTTT
CASSPFSPGQPIFNTGELFF
>few|TRBD2|TRBV6-1|TRBJ2-5|15
TGTGCCAGCACCCCGGGGGGGTGGGAGCAAGAGACCCAGTACTTC
CASTPGGWEQETQYF
>-|TRBD1|TRBV6-5|TRBJ2-3|15
TGTGCCAGCAGGGACAGGGGTAGGGGCACAGATACGCAGTATTTT
CASRDRGRGTDTQYF
>-|TRBD2|TRBV5-1|TRBJ2-1|16
TGCGCCAGCAGCTCCTTAAGCGGGGGCTCCTACAATGAGCAGTTCTTC
CASSSLSGGSYNEQFF
>-|-|TRBV2|TRBJ1-5|14
TGTGCCAGCAGTACAGGGTACAGCAATCAGCCCCAGCATTTT
CASSTGYSNQPQHF